This T cell receptor (beta chain) was sequenced in a study of T cells after yellow fever vaccination. Study details: Libraries from low-cell-number fractions were prepared with the SMART-Seq v4 Ultra Low Input RNA kit.

General observations from the study: The booster response re-showed most primary clones: around 95% CD4, approximately 90% CD8. The study found a weaker secondary response that peaked faster, day 5 versus 15.

The CDR3 has 17 amino acids. Trimming shortened V by 5 bases and J by 4 bases, and 24 bases separated the two germline ends. The V gene's germline CDR1 is SGHKS and CDR2 YYEKEE (reference sequence). Researchers made TCR cDNA using 5'RACE template switching, and this step added a universal primer site and UMIs. Each CDR3 protein is one row after TCRdb ran MiXCR on the 5' RACE reads. The table lists about 580,000 distinct CDR3 sequences, less than 20% of them singletons. This clonotype occurred a few times. The antigen is not known. The source was PBMCs, collected about 5 days after the first yellow fever vaccination. The V call is TRBV5-5, the J call TRBJ1-1; weak D call: TRBD1 (5 bases). The TCR sequence derives from a man aged 18-30 years who received the YFV17D yellow fever vaccine. The CDR3 region is CASRSGTPEVWATEAFF. CDR3 nucleotide sequence: TGTGCCAGCAGATCCGGGACCCCGGAGGTGTGGGCCACTGAAGCTTTCTTT.